Sequencing of this T cell receptor (beta chain) was carried out in a study of blood T cell repertoires in COVID-19. Data came from immunoSEQ multiplex PCR; TCRdb stores just in-frame clones and leaves some out. The sample contains 250,000 to 300,000 clones, about 87% of which appear only once. The CDR3 runs to 13 residues. Germline lookup yields CDR1 LNHDA and CDR2 SQIVND (reference sequence). Trimming pared 10 bases from V and 6 bases from J, leaving 17 bases between. The V and J genes are TRBV19 and TRBJ2-3, with D tentatively TRBD2 (6 bases). The specimen was peripheral blood. This clonotype was sampled from a woman aged 70 to 79 with COVID-19, enrolled during active disease. CDR3 sequence (DNA): TGTGCCACCGCGACGGGACTTCTTGATACGCAGTATTTT. Amino acids: CATATGLLDTQYF.